Included here is one T cell receptor (beta chain) sequence, with context. The antigen is not known. The CDR3 is 14 residues long. Germline CDR1 is DFQATT and CDR2 is SNEGSKA (reference sequence). J gave up 5 bases and V 1 base, and 5 bases lay outside the gene matches. This sample stems from a study of early T cells in non-severe SARS-CoV-2 infection. Study-wide findings and caveats: Missing private and CD4 specificities, VDJdb matching favored anti-spike CD8 responses.

Attached unique molecular identifiers marked individual cDNA molecules. TCRdb ran MiXCR on the 5' RACE reads and lists one entry per CDR3 protein. This table has tens of thousands of distinct CDR3 sequences, 13% appearing once. The chain joins TRBV20-1 to TRBJ2-3, with 8 bases that match TRBD2. The clonotype was recovered from an adult who was a healthcare worker with PCR-confirmed SARS-CoV-2 infection or an uninfected control (not recorded which). Source material: whole blood. CDR3 nucleotide sequence: TGCAGTGCTAGAGCGGGAGGGAACGTAGATACGCAGTATTTT. Translating it yields CSARAGGNVDTQYF.